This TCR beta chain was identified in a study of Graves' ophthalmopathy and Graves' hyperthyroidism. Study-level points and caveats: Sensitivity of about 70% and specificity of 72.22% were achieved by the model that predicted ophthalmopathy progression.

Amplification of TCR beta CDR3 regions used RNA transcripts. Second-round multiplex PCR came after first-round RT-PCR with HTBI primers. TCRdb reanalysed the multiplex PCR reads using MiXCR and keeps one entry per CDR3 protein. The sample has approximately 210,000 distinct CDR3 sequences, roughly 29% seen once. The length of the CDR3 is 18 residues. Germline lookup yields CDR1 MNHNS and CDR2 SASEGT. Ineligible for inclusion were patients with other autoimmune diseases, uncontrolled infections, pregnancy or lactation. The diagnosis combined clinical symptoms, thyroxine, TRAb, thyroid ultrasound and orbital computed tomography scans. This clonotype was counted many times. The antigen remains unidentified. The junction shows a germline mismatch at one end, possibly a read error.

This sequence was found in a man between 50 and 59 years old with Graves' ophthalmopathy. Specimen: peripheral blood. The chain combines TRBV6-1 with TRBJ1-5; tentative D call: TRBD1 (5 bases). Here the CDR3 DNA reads TGTGCCAGCAGCGAGGACATGTTGGGCATCTATAGCAATCAGCCGCAGCATTTT. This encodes CASSEDMLGIYSNQPQHF.